This TCR beta chain is from a study of shared clonotypes between healthy human individuals. The V end was cut by 1 base, the J end by 13 bases, with 13 bases between. The CDR3 length is 12 residues. Germline-derived CDR1 and CDR2 are SGHTA and FQGNSA. Sequenced by immunoSEQ multiplex PCR; TCRdb stores in-frame clones only, minus some. The table records millions of clones, 85% to 95% of them present only once. Of note for this clone: Antigen specificity is unknown.

The donors were all Caucasian adults (living in Nashville, Tennessee). Study conclusions and caveats: Sampling used blood alone; tissue repertoires probably differ.

This sequence was found in a man younger than 35 in good health. Sequencing was carried out using naive CD4+ T cells sorted from blood. Documented subset: CD45RA+ positively selected. The chain combines TRBV7-2 with TRBJ1-2, with D tentatively TRBD1 (5 bases). The CDR3 sequence: CASSLDAGPLTF. The CDR3 DNA follows: TGTGCCAGCAGCTTAGACGCAGGGCCCCTCACCTTC.